This TCR beta chain appears in the sequencing data of a study of blood T cell repertoires in COVID-19. The overall study: Acute and convalescent COVID-19 specimens originated in the United States, Italy and Spain. T cells, B-cell-depleted T cells, or PBMCs supplied cDNA or gDNA.

Patients at the Seattle site were enrolled during active infection and followed longitudinally. The V gene lost 3 bases and the J gene lost 5 bases, with 13 bases spanning the gap. The V gene's germline CDR1 is SGHTA and CDR2 FQGNSA. The CDR3 sequence is 14 residues long. A single count supports this clone. In the original analysis: The assay estimated nucleated cells by amplifying reference gene primers. The repertoire was sequenced with immunoSEQ multiplex PCR; TCRdb's copy has only in-frame clones and lacks some. D and trimming come from the DNA, and the V and J calls and clone size come from that table. This table has around 310,000 clones, nearly 90% appearing once.

The sample consisted of peripheral blood. V usage is TRBV7-2 and J usage is TRBJ1-1; D might be TRBD1 (6 bases). The sequence was obtained from a middle-aged woman with COVID-19, enrolled during active disease. This CDR3 reads CASSFKQGGTEAFF. CDR3 DNA: TGTGCCAGCAGCTTCAAACAGGGCGGGACTGAAGCTTTCTTT.